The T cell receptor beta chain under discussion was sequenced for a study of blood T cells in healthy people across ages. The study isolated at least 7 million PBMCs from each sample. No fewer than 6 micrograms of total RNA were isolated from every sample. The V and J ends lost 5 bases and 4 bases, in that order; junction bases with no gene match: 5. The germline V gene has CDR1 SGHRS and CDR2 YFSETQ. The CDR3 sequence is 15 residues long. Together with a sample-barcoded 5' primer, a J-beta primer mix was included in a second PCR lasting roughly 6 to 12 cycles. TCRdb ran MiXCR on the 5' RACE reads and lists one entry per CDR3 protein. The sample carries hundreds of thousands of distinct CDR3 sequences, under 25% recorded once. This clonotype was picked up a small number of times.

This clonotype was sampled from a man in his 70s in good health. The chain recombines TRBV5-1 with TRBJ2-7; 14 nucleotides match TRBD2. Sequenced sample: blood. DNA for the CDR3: TGCGCCAGCAGGGAAGGGACTAGCGGGAGTTACGAGCAGTACTTC. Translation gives CASREGTSGSYEQYF.